This T cell receptor beta chain was found in a study of blood T cell repertoires in COVID-19 (dated by TCRdb to about 2020). Background for the entire study: The collaborator samples originated in the United States, Italy and Spain and spanned the acute and convalescent phases of COVID-19. The prospective study material was composed of cDNA or gDNA derived from T cells, B-cell-depleted T cells, or PBMCs. Deeply sampled blood TCRbeta repertoires from subjects exposed to, actively infected with, or recovered from COVID-19 were included in the dataset. A freely available public database, intended as a resource for researchers studying the immune response to SARS-CoV-2, is where the repertoires were released. Samples were obtained from the ongoing ImmuneRACE study (first 160 participants) and from over a thousand subjects provided by 6 global collaborators. A de-identified subject ID, COVID-19 status, age in years and sex were almost always included in the sample metadata. Where available, HLA class I and class II types were taken from metadata supplied by the sample provider and were not determined by assay-based typing. Results and caveats for the whole study, not just this receptor: Clinical and demographic metadata were provided uncurated, with the amount varying by source and participant.

Collaborating institutions collected whole blood in K2EDTA tubes following their own protocols. For TCRbeta analysis, collaborators shipped samples in one of three forms: frozen whole blood, isolated PBMCs, or DNA extracted from either of those sample types. Relative to germline, V is 5 bases shorter and J is 4 bases shorter, with 14 bases between their ends. The CDR3 contains 15 residues, cysteine and phenylalanine counted. Kept here is only the CDR3 DNA, which spans 45 bases and is read in frame from base 1. For CDR1 and CDR2, the germline V gene lists SGHVS and FNYEAQ. Turning to this clone: Its antigen is still unknown. Nothing much larger sits one base from this clone, and base qualities are not available.

TCRbeta CDR3 regions were amplified from genomic DNA using the immunoSEQ Assay, a bias-controlled multiplex PCR. From the authors' description of their analysis: Nucleated cell counts per sample were estimated from amplification of reference gene primers within the assay. Sequence reads were collapsed and filtered to measure the absolute abundance of every unique TCRbeta CDR3 rearrangement. For each sample, productive Simpson clonality was calculated by taking the square root of Simpson's diversity index across productive rearrangements. TCRdb obtained this table from immuneACCESS and retained in-frame rearrangements with V and J assigned. These tables miss some clones; where compared with another copy, unresolved V genes account for less than half of the shortfall, and the remainder is unexplained. The V and J calls and clone size come from that table; D and trimming were worked out from the DNA. This sample comprises 150,000 to 200,000 clones, around 84% of them detected only once. 3.3% of the sample goes to the ten largest clones.

Sequencing used peripheral blood. This sequence uses TRBV7-6 and TRBJ2-2; TRBD1 is perhaps the D gene, given 6 matching bases. The clonotype was recovered from a human donor with acute or convalescent COVID-19. The donor label of this sample is uncertain. The bases read TGTGCCAGCAGCCAACAGGGCCCGGGCACCGGGGAGCTGTTTTTT. Its protein product is CASSQQGPGTGELFF.